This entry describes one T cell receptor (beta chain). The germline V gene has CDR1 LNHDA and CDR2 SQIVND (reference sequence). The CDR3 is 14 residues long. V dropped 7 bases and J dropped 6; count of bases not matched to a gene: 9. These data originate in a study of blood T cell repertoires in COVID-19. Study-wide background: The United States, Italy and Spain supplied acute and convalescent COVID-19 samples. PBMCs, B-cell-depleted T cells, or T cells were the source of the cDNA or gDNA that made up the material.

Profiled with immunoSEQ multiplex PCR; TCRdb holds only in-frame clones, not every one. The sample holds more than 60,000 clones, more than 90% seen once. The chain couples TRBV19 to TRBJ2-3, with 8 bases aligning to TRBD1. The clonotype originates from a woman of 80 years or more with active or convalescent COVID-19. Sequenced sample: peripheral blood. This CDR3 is CASTLDRASDTQYF. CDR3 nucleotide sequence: TGTGCCAGTACCCTGGACAGGGCCTCCGATACGCAGTATTTT.